Sequencing of this T cell receptor beta chain was carried out in a study of T cells in women clearing cervical HPV infection. Study in general: Control women cleared a single incident HPV16 infection within 12 months. Study-wide results and caveats: Richness plus V gene abundances separated cases from controls with AUC approximately 0.78.

To note about this clone: Its antigen remains unknown. The read is 3 residues too short to cover the CDR3 end, so that end is filled in from the germline J gene.

The CDR3 covers 15 residues. The germline gives CDR1 DFQATT, CDR2 SNEGSKA (reference sequence). The V end was cut by 2 bases, the J end by 5 bases, with 15 bases between. Assay: immunoSEQ multiplex PCR; the TCRdb copy retains only in-frame clones and omits some. The repertoire table contains tens of thousands of clones. The sequencing input was blood buffy coat. The genes are TRBV20-1 and TRBJ2-2; maybe TRBD1 (6 bases). The origin of this receptor is a woman between 18 and 70 years old with a cervical HPV16 infection that either progressed to CIN3+ or cleared (not recorded which). The sequenced part of the CDR3 DNA is TGCAGTGCTAGATCGTTGGGTCAGGGGACCGGGGAG. Translated: CSARSLGQGTGE. From start to end, the CDR3 is CSARSLGQGTGELFF.